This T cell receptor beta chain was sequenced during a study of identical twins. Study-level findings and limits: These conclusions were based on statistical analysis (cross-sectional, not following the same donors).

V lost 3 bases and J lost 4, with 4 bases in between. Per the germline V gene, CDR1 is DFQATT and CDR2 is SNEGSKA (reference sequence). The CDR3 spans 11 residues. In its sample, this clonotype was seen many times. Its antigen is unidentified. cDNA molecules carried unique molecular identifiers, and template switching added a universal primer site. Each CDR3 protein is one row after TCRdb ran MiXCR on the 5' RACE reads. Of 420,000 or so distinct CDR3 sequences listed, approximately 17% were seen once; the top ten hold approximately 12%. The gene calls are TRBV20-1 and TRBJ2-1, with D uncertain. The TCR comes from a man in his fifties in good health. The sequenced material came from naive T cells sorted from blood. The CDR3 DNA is TGCAGTGCTAGGGGGTACAATGAGCAGTTCTTC. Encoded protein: CSARGYNEQFF.